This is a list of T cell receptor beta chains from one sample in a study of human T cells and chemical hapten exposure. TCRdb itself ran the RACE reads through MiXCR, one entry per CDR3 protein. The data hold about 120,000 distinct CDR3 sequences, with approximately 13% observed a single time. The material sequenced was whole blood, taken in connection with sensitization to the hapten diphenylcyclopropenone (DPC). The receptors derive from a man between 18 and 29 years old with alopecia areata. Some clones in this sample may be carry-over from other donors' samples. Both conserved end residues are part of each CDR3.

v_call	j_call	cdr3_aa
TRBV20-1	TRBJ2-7	CSARDGGSEFYEQYF
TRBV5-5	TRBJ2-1	CASSPTPNGIYEQFF
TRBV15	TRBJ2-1	CATKDRGDNEQFF
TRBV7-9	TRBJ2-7	CASIRENPPYEQYF
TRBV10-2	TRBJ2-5	CASSETGMVVETQYF
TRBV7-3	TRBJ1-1	CASSLSLNTEAFF
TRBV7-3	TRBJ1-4	CASSLLGQGFNEKLFF
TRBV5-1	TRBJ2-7	CASSLWTGQYEQYF
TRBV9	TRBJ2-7	CASSPTYRNEQYF
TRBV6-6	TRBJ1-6	CASSFSIGDRTFSPLHF
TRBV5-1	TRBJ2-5	CASSLAGVVQETQYF
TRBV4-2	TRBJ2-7	CASSQGGSAADEQYF
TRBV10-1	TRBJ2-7	CASSEAGTYEQYF
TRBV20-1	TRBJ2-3	CSARDTDTQYF
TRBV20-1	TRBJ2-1	CSAKDRRDEQFF
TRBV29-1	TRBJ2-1	CSVGLAEYNEQFF
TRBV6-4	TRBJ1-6	CASSVDGDGSPLHF
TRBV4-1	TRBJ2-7	CASSQDSVTYEQYF
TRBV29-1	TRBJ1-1	CSVFTSVAFF
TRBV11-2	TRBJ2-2	CASSFPSGGRNTGELFF
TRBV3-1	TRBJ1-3	CASSQRNTIYF
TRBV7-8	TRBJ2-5	CASSLVLAGETQYF
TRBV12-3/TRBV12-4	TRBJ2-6	CASSRSGANVLTF
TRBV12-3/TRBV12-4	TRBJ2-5	CASSLNGEVTQYF
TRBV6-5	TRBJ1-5	CASSSTGVGQPQHF
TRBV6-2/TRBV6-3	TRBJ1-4	CASSYSVGPLFF
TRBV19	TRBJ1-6	CASSIRANSPLHF
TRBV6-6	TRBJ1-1	CASTPGGSMNTEAFF
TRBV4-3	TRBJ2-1	CASSPMTGGRYNEQFF
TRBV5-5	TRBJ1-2	CASRLSGDNYGYTF
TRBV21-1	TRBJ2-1	CASSKTPGTQGSEQFF
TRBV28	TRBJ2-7	CASALLIWLGAEQYF
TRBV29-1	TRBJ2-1	CSVLAGGHNEQFF
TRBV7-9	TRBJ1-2	CASSSDSGQYYGYTF
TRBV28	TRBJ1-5	CASSPLGTSNQPQHF
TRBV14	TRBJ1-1	CASSHFGQGAEAFF
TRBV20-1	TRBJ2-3	CSARGWASDSTDTQYF
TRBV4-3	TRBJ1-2	CASSQEGPRRTGANYGYTF
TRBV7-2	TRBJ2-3	CASSVSGPHTDTQYF
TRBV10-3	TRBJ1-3	CAISESRGPSGNTIYF
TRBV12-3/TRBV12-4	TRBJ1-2	CASSSSAGREGYTF